The 32 T cell receptor beta chains listed next were all sequenced from one sample in a study of cytomegalovirus exposure and HLA in healthy donors. The PCR contained 60 Vbeta and 13 Jbeta primers. Sequencing was performed with immunoSEQ multiplex PCR; in TCRdb, only in-frame clones are kept and a portion is missing. Among under 150,000 clones, 70% to 80% were seen once, and the ten largest hold more than 2.5%. Sequenced material: PBMCs. Receptor source: a woman aged 60-75 years in good health and CMV-seropositive.

The chain carries TRBV7-9 and TRBJ2-5; TRBD1 is a possible D gene (6 bases). CDR1 SEHNR and CDR2 FQNEAQ come from the germline V gene (reference sequence). Trimming removed 8 bases at V and 5 bases at J, with 15 bases between. This CDR3 is 13 amino acids long. CDR3 loop: CASPSGGQETQYF. The CDR3 nucleotides read TGTGCCAGCCCGAGTGGGGGCCAGGAGACCCAGTACTTC.

This sequence joins TRBV7-9 and TRBJ2-3; 9 positions agree with TRBD1. J gave up 4 bases and V 3 bases, and 5 bases lay outside the gene matches. The germline V gene encodes CDR1 SEHNR and CDR2 FQNEAQ (reference sequence). The CDR3 sequence is 15 residues long. The CDR3 nucleotides read TGTGCCAGCAGCTTTATACAGGGGGCCCCAGATACGCAGTATTTT. This codes for CASSFIQGAPDTQYF.

This chain joins TRBV6-4 and TRBJ1-1, with TRBD1 matching 8 bases. This CDR3 is 15 amino acids long. CDR1 is MRHNA and CDR2 is SNTAGT in the germline V gene. V was pared by 0 bases and J by 4 bases, with 4 bases of the junction left unmatched. In DNA, the CDR3 is TGTGCCAGCAGTGACTCATACAGGGGGGGCACTGAAGCTTTCTTT. It specifies CASSDSYRGGTEAFF.

The chain carries TRBV20-1 and TRBJ1-2, with a tentative D call TRBD1 (5 bases). V dropped 0 bases and J dropped 8 bases, with 7 bases sitting between them. There are 11 residues in the CDR3. Germline V gene lookup returns CDR1 DFQATT and CDR2 SNEGSKA (reference sequence). The CDR3 region is CSARDGAGYTF. The CDR3 DNA reads as TGCAGTGCTAGAGATGGGGCCGGCTACACCTTC.

The count of this clone is one. CDR3 DNA sequence: TGTGCCAGCAGCACCGCAAGCCGGGACAGGGGGGAAAAACTGTTTTTT. It translates to CASSTASRDRGEKLFF. This chain joins TRBV5-4 and TRBJ1-4; 11 nucleotides match TRBD1. The germline V gene has CDR1 SGHNT and CDR2 YYREEE (reference sequence). J was trimmed by 8 bases and V by 4 bases; bases with no gene match: 10. The CDR3 contains 16 residues.

The J gene is TRBJ1-2, the V gene TRBV28; weak D call: TRBD1 (6 bases). Trimming shortened V by 3 bases and J by 2 bases, and 10 bases separated the two germline ends. Germline CDR1 and CDR2: MDHEN and SYDVKM. The CDR3 is 14 residues long. The CDR3 here is CASSLPGDNYGYTF. The CDR3 region has the DNA TGTGCCAGCAGTTTGCCAGGGGACAACTATGGCTACACCTTC.

V is TRBV9 and J is TRBJ2-7, with 9 bases matching TRBD1. CDR3 length: 16 residues. V trimming: 1 base; J trimming: 0 bases; junction bases outside the gene matches: 5. Germline-derived CDR1 and CDR2 are SGDLS and YYNGEE. Here the CDR3 reads CASSVNRDRDSYEQYF. In DNA form, the CDR3 reads TGTGCCAGCAGCGTAAACCGGGACAGGGACTCCTACGAGCAGTACTTC.

V usage is TRBV19 and J usage is TRBJ1-5, with no clear D. Germline CDR1 and CDR2: LNHDA and SQIVND (reference sequence). The CDR3 consists of 12 residues. Trimming removed 3 bases from V and 6 bases from J, with 6 bases in between. The CDR3 bases are TGTGCCAGTAGTATGGGAGGTCAGCCCCAGCATTTT. It encodes CASSMGGQPQHF.

The rearrangement links TRBV9 to TRBJ1-5; the D gene is possibly TRBD1 (6 bases). Deletions cut 7 bases from V and 4 bases from J, with 18 bases between. The CDR3 covers 15 residues. Per germline, CDR1 SGDLS and CDR2 YYNGEE. The DNA for the CDR3 is TGTGCCAGCTCCCCACTTCCACAGGGTAATCAGCCCCAGCATTTT. Translated: CASSPLPQGNQPQHF.

This sequence joins TRBV10-3 and TRBJ1-5, with 10 bases that match TRBD1. V was clipped by 2 bases and J by 5 bases; unmatched bases: 6. The germline V gene encodes CDR1 ENHRY and CDR2 SYGVKD. This CDR3 is 16 amino acids long. The CDR3 is CAISEPRQGADQPQHF. The CDR3 nucleotides read TGTGCCATCAGTGAGCCCCGACAGGGGGCTGATCAGCCCCAGCATTTT.

V and J are TRBV29-1 and TRBJ2-5, with 7 nucleotides matching TRBD1. Trimming removed 6 bases from V and 5 bases from J; junction bases left unmatched: 3. CDR1 SQVTM and CDR2 ANQGSEA come from the germline V gene. This CDR3 has 11 amino acids. As DNA, the CDR3 is TGCAGCGTCGCACAGGGGGAGACCCAGTACTTC. This translates into CSVAQGETQYF. The variable domain in full, completed from reference TRBV29-1 and TRBJ2-5, reads SAVISQKPSRDICQRGTSLTIQCQVDSQVTMMFWYRQQPGQSLTLIATANQGSEATYESGFVIDKFPISRPNLTFSTLTVSNMSPEDSSIYLCSVAQGETQYFGPGTRLLVL.

CDR3 nucleotides: TGTGCCAGCGGGTACGAGACAGGGGGGAGCTCTGGGGCCAACGTCCTGACTTTC. This translates into CASGYETGGSSGANVLTF. The chain combines TRBV5-4 with TRBJ2-6; the match to TRBD1 covers 9 bases. The CDR3 extends over 18 amino acids. Trimming removed 7 bases from V and 0 bases from J; junction bases left unmatched: 11. Germline V lookup: CDR1 SGHNT, CDR2 YYREEE (reference sequence).

This clone was seen just once. CDR3 DNA: TGCGCCAGCAGCTTGGGGGAGGGGGTTTACAATGAGCAGTTCTTC. Translated, it gives CASSLGEGVYNEQFF. The chain combines TRBV5-1 with TRBJ2-1; TRBD2 might be the D (7 bases). V gave up 0 bases and J gave up 4 bases, with 11 bases separating them. Germline V gene data show CDR1 as SGHRS and CDR2 as YFSETQ. The CDR3 covers 15 residues.

The J gene is TRBJ2-1, the V gene TRBV9; perhaps TRBD2 as D (7 bases). CDR3 length: 16 amino acids. Between the trimmed V and J ends, which lost 3 bases and 4 bases, there was a span of 17 bases. Germline assignment: CDR1 SGDLS and CDR2 YYNGEE. DNA of the CDR3: TGTGCCAGCAGCGCCCAAGGGAGGGGGGCATACAATGAGCAGTTCTTC. Its translation: CASSAQGRGAYNEQFF.

The chain recombines TRBV11-2 with TRBJ2-7; D not resolved. The CDR3 is 10 amino acids. Germline CDR1 and CDR2: SGHAT and FQNNGV. Trimming took off 4 bases at V and 4 bases at J, with 2 bases between the two ends. The CDR3 DNA is TGTGCCAGCAGCTCTTACGAGCAGTACTTC. Translating gives CASSSYEQYF.

V usage is TRBV7-9 and J usage is TRBJ2-7, with 10 positions matching TRBD1. The V gene end was trimmed by 5 bases and the J gene end by 4 bases; junction bases not matched to a gene: 17. In germline, CDR1 is SEHNR, CDR2 FQNEAQ (reference sequence). The CDR3 contains 18 residues. The CDR3 nucleotides are TGTGCCAGCAGCCCTGACAGGGGGCGTGAGGTGACCCCGTACGAGCAGTACTTC. Its protein product is CASSPDRGREVTPYEQYF.

This clone has just a few counts. The CDR3 DNA reads TGTGCCAGCTCACCAGTGACAGGGGAGACCCAGTACTTC. It yields the protein CASSPVTGETQYF. The chain links TRBV18 to TRBJ2-5, with 7 bases aligning to TRBD1. CDR1 is KGHSH and CDR2 is LQKENI in the germline V gene. The CDR3 is 13 residues long. V lost 2 bases and J lost 5; bases outside the gene matches: 2.

This clone was seen once. V is TRBV7-2 and J is TRBJ1-6; possibly TRBD1 for D (6 bases). This CDR3 has 13 amino acids. Trimming left V 5 bases short and J 9 bases short, with 11 bases between. Germline loops: CDR1 SGHTA, CDR2 FQGNSA. The CDR3 here is CASSQGFTSPLHF. CDR3 sequence (DNA): TGTGCCAGCAGCCAGGGGTTTACTTCACCCCTCCACTTT.

The rearrangement uses TRBV5-1 and TRBJ1-2; 9 bases align to TRBD1. V was pared by 4 bases and J by 3 bases, with 7 bases of the junction left unmatched. This CDR3 comprises 15 residues. CDR1 and CDR2 from the germline V gene are SGHRS and YFSETQ. The CDR3 reads CASSISRTGDYGYTF. The CDR3, as DNA: TGCGCCAGCAGCATATCAAGGACAGGGGACTATGGCTACACCTTC.

The chain couples TRBV9 to TRBJ2-1; 9 bases line up with TRBD2. Trimming removed 4 bases from V and 7 bases from J; junction bases left unmatched: 12. Germline CDR1 reads SGDLS; CDR2 reads YYNGEE. This CDR3 spans 16 amino acids. The CDR3 DNA reads as TGTGCCAGCAGCACCCTCTCCAGCGGGGGGCAAAATGAGCAGTTCTTC. The encoded protein is CASSTLSSGGQNEQFF.

This clone came up a few times. V gene TRBV15 combines with J gene TRBJ1-2; D is unclear. Germline assignment: CDR1 LNHNV and CDR2 YYDKDF (reference sequence). V was shortened by 1 base and J by 8 bases, with 11 bases between the two germline ends. The CDR3 covers 13 residues. The CDR3: CATSRGEGGGYTF. CDR3 nucleotide sequence: TGTGCCACCAGCAGAGGGGAGGGAGGCGGCTACACCTTC.

The chain combines TRBV4-1 with TRBJ1-5, with D possibly being TRBD1 (5 bases). The V gene's germline CDR1 is MGHRA and CDR2 YSYEKL. The V and J ends lost 4 bases and 6 bases respectively, with 13 bases between them. The CDR3 is 14 amino acids. The CDR3 nucleotides read TGCGCCAGCAGCCCCTCGGGCAGGGCTCAGCCCCAGCATTTT. Protein sequence: CASSPSGRAQPQHF.

This chain connects TRBV7-9 to TRBJ2-4, with 7 bases that match TRBD2. The germline V gene encodes CDR1 SEHNR and CDR2 FQNEAQ (reference sequence). CDR3 length: 15 amino acids. V lost 1 base to trimming and J lost 8 bases; unmatched junction nucleotides: 8. In DNA, the CDR3 is TGTGCCAGCAGCTTAGGAGGGGCCCTAGCGGACATTCAGTACTTC. This translates into CASSLGGALADIQYF. Full variable domain (missing parts from reference TRBV7-9 and TRBJ2-4): DTGVSQNPRHKITKRGQNVTFRCDPISEHNRLYWYRQTLGQGPEFLTYFQNEAQLEKSRLLSDRFSAERPKGSFSTLEIQRTEQGDSAMYLCASSLGGALADIQYFGAGTRLSVL.

This chain links TRBV5-1 with TRBJ1-2, with 7 bases fitting TRBD1. The ends lost 6 bases at V and 0 bases at J; junction bases unmatched: 5. Looked up from germline, CDR1 is SGHRS and CDR2 is YFSETQ. The CDR3 runs to 14 residues. CDR3 sequence (DNA): TGCGCCAGCAATCCGGACAGGACTAACTATGGCTACACCTTC. It encodes CASNPDRTNYGYTF. The whole variable domain, remainder taken from reference TRBV5-1 and TRBJ1-2, is KAGVTQTPRYLIKTRGQQVTLSCSPISGHRSVSWYQQTPGQGLQFLFEYFSETQRNKGNFPGRFSGRQFSNSRSEMNVSTLELGDSALYLCASNPDRTNYGYTFGSGTRLTVV.

The chain uses TRBV10-3 and TRBJ2-4; D might be TRBD1 (5 bases). Looked up from germline, CDR1 is ENHRY and CDR2 is SYGVKD. Trimming stripped 8 bases from V and 7 bases from J, with 12 bases between. CDR3 length: 12 residues. The CDR3: CAIAQGGNIQYF. DNA for the CDR3: TGTGCCATCGCCCAGGGTGGGAACATTCAGTACTTC.

The rearrangement uses TRBV18 and TRBJ1-2; D gene unclear. The CDR3 is 14 residues long. CDR1 KGHSH and CDR2 LQKENI come from the germline V gene. V was trimmed by 3 bases and J by 8 bases, leaving 16 bases between them. CDR3 nucleotide sequence: TGTGCCAGCTCACCCCCTTCCGGGATAGGGGGCTACACCTTC. Protein product: CASSPPSGIGGYTF.

This clone came up a few times. CDR3 loop: CASSPRQGFYGYTF. CDR3 nucleotide sequence: TGTGCCAGCAGCCCTCGACAGGGTTTCTATGGCTACACCTTC. The chain recombines TRBV7-9 with TRBJ1-2; 7 bases fit TRBD1. V was clipped by 5 bases and J by 4 bases; unmatched bases: 7. Germline CDR1 SEHNR, CDR2 FQNEAQ (reference sequence). The CDR3 spans 14 residues.

This chain uses TRBV4-1 with TRBJ1-2; D call uncertain. The CDR3 is made up of 15 amino acids. Between the trimmed V and J ends, which lost 4 bases and 6 bases, there was a span of 18 bases. Germline values: CDR1 MGHRA, CDR2 YSYEKL. In DNA form, the CDR3 reads TGCGCCAGCAGCCCCGGAGTAGGAGGGTTTCATGGCTACACCTTC. It encodes CASSPGVGGFHGYTF.

The chain links TRBV19 to TRBJ2-2; 7 bases are shared with TRBD2. Germline values: CDR1 LNHDA, CDR2 SQIVND (reference sequence). The trim removed 3 bases at V and 2 bases at J, leaving 3 bases unmatched. CDR3 length equals 15 residues. In nucleotides, the CDR3 is TGTGCCAGTAGTATTGCGGGGGAAAACACCGGGGAGCTGTTTTTT. This sequence encodes CASSIAGENTGELFF.

V is TRBV19 and J is TRBJ1-3; weak D call: TRBD1 (5 bases). The V end was cut by 5 bases, the J end by 4 bases, with 12 bases between. The CDR3 consists of 14 residues. Germline V gene sequence: CDR1 LNHDA, CDR2 SQIVND (reference sequence). As DNA, the CDR3 is TGTGCCAGTAGTCCCCAAGGGGTCGGAAACACCATATATTTT. This codes for CASSPQGVGNTIYF.

The chain is built from TRBV19 and TRBJ1-5, with D possibly being TRBD1 (5 bases). Between the trimmed V and J ends, which lost 6 bases and 4 bases, there was a span of 16 bases. The V gene's germline CDR1 is LNHDA and CDR2 SQIVND (reference sequence). The CDR3 has 15 residues. The CDR3 region is CASRLQQGGNQPQHF. CDR3 sequence (DNA): TGTGCCAGTAGACTCCAGCAGGGAGGAAATCAGCCCCAGCATTTT. The full variable domain, with the rest looked up from reference TRBV19 and TRBJ1-5, is DGGITQSPKYLFRKEGQNVTLSCEQNLNHDAMYWYRQDPGQGLRLIYYSQIVNDFQKGDIAEGYSVSREKKESFPLTVTSAQKNPTAFYLCASRLQQGGNQPQHFGDGTRLSIL.

CDR3 residues: CASSPPFGLAGREQYF. CDR3 coding DNA: TGTGCCAGCAGTCCCCCCTTTGGGCTAGCGGGGCGGGAGCAGTACTTC. V usage is TRBV28 and J usage is TRBJ2-7; 9 bases line up with TRBD2. Germline V gene sequence: CDR1 MDHEN, CDR2 SYDVKM. The ends lost 5 bases at V and 7 bases at J; junction bases unmatched: 15. The CDR3 length is 16 residues.